Described below is a single T cell receptor (beta chain) sequence and its context. No antigen is known for it. This sample is part of a study of T cell responses to AZD1222 COVID-19 vaccine. General study points: The study sampled repertoires only after the peak T cell response.

Per germline, CDR1 SGHDT and CDR2 YYEEEE. V lost 0 bases to trimming and J lost 4 bases; unmatched junction nucleotides: 5. This CDR3 comprises 15 residues. Clones were read by immunoSEQ multiplex PCR, and TCRdb kept only the in-frame ones, dropping some. The sample records 250,000 or so clones, over 90% being singletons. This chain joins TRBV5-6 and TRBJ2-7, with TRBD2 matching 9 bases. The receptor's source is an adult in good health. The sample here was peripheral blood, taken on day 0 of AZD1222 vaccination. CDR3 DNA: TGTGCCAGCAGCTTGGCCCCTAGCGGGACTTACGAGCAGTACTTC. Translating it yields CASSLAPSGTYEQYF.